Listed below are T cell receptor beta chains from one sample, sequenced in a study of CD4+ T cells in melanoma. The data were produced by immunoSEQ multiplex PCR, yet TCRdb's version contains in-frame clones alone and is incomplete. The table records fewer than 55,000 clones, about 88% of them present only once. Sequences were obtained from peripheral blood. Receptors originate from a human donor with melanoma. CDR3s include the opening cysteine and the closing phenylalanine or tryptophan. Fields, in order: J gene, clone size, D gene, CDR3 length, V gene, CDR3 DNA, CDR3 protein. The D gene is left open where the match is weak. Rows give clone size only sometimes, using once, few, many, or a class for an expanded clone.

j_gene: TRBJ1-5; abundance: once; d_gene: .; len: 16; v_gene: TRBV6-1; CDR3nt: TGTGCCAGCAGTGCCGAGAGCAGGGGCAGCAATCAGCCCCAGCATTTT; CDR3aa: CASSAESRGSNQPQHF
j_gene: TRBJ1-2; abundance: .; d_gene: .; len: 12; v_gene: TRBV28; CDR3nt: TGTGCCAGCAGTGCAACCAAATATGGCTACACCTTC; CDR3aa: CASSATKYGYTF
j_gene: TRBJ2-1; abundance: .; d_gene: .; len: 15; v_gene: TRBV4-2; CDR3nt: TGTGCCAGCAGCCAAGACAGGTTGAATTACAATGAGCAGTTCTTC; CDR3aa: CASSQDRLNYNEQFF
j_gene: TRBJ1-2; abundance: .; d_gene: .; len: 17; v_gene: TRBV19; CDR3nt: TGTGCCAGTAGTCGTCCACAACAGGGCTTGAGTAACTATGGCTACACCTTC; CDR3aa: CASSRPQQGLSNYGYTF
j_gene: TRBJ1-1; abundance: .; d_gene: .; len: 13; v_gene: TRBV14; CDR3nt: TGTGCCAGCAGCCTAGGACAAAACACTGAAGCTTTCTTT; CDR3aa: CASSLGQNTEAFF
j_gene: TRBJ1-4; abundance: .; d_gene: TRBD1; len: 14; v_gene: TRBV30; CDR3nt: TGTGCCTGGAGACAGGGGAACGCTAATGAAAAACTGTTTTTT; CDR3aa: CAWRQGNANEKLFF
j_gene: TRBJ1-2; abundance: .; d_gene: TRBD1; len: 13; v_gene: TRBV7-3; CDR3nt: TGTGCCAGCAGCTCGGACAGGGACTCTGGCTACACCTTC; CDR3aa: CASSSDRDSGYTF
j_gene: TRBJ2-7; abundance: .; d_gene: TRBD1; len: 15; v_gene: TRBV7-8; CDR3nt: TGTGCCAGCAGCTTTGAGGGGGCTCCCGACTACGAGCAGTACTTC; CDR3aa: CASSFEGAPDYEQYF
j_gene: TRBJ2-7; abundance: .; d_gene: .; len: 17; v_gene: TRBV28; CDR3nt: TGTGCCAGCAGCACAGACTTCCGGGACGCAAGCTCCTACGAGCAGTACTTC; CDR3aa: CASSTDFRDASSYEQYF
j_gene: TRBJ2-1; abundance: once; d_gene: .; len: 15; v_gene: TRBV9; CDR3nt: TGTGCCAGCAGCCAGCAGGGGAACTCCTACAATGAGCAGTTCTTC; CDR3aa: CASSQQGNSYNEQFF
j_gene: TRBJ1-2; abundance: .; d_gene: TRBD1; len: 15; v_gene: TRBV18; CDR3nt: TGTGCCAGCTCACCACCGGGGACAGGGTCATTTGGCTACACCTTC; CDR3aa: CASSPPGTGSFGYTF
j_gene: TRBJ2-3; abundance: .; d_gene: .; len: 16; v_gene: TRBV28; CDR3nt: TGTGCCAGCACTATAGGCGGGACCCATGGAGCAGATACGCAGTATTTT; CDR3aa: CASTIGGTHGADTQYF
j_gene: TRBJ2-1; abundance: .; d_gene: TRBD2; len: 15; v_gene: TRBV7-9; CDR3nt: TGTGCCAGCAGCTTCGGACTAGCGGGGGATAATGAGCAGTTCTTC; CDR3aa: CASSFGLAGDNEQFF
j_gene: TRBJ2-3; abundance: .; d_gene: .; len: 16; v_gene: TRBV5-1; CDR3nt: TGCGCCAGCAGCTTGTGGGTGGGGCGAAGCACAGATACGCAGTATTTT; CDR3aa: CASSLWVGRSTDTQYF
j_gene: TRBJ1-2; abundance: medium-sized; d_gene: .; len: 16; v_gene: TRBV6-1; CDR3nt: TGTGCCAGCAGTGCCACAGGCTTTGGGGGTAACTATGGCTACACCTTC; CDR3aa: CASSATGFGGNYGYTF
j_gene: TRBJ2-7; abundance: .; d_gene: .; len: 17; v_gene: TRBV5-6; CDR3nt: TGTGCCAGCAGCCCGGAGAGGGTAGCAGGCAACTCCTACGAGCAGTACTTC; CDR3aa: CASSPERVAGNSYEQYF
j_gene: TRBJ2-3; abundance: .; d_gene: TRBD1; len: 13; v_gene: TRBV11-2; CDR3nt: TGTGCCAGCACCTTACAGGGGTCAGATACGCAGTATTTT; CDR3aa: CASTLQGSDTQYF
j_gene: TRBJ2-2; abundance: .; d_gene: .; len: 11; v_gene: TRBV30; CDR3nt: TGTGCCTGGAGTGTCATCGGGGAGCTGTTTTTT; CDR3aa: CAWSVIGELFF
j_gene: TRBJ1-2; abundance: .; d_gene: TRBD1; len: 13; v_gene: TRBV27; CDR3nt: TGTGCCAGCGGTAGGACAGGGCACTATGGCTACACCTTC; CDR3aa: CASGRTGHYGYTF
j_gene: TRBJ2-1; abundance: .; d_gene: .; len: 14; v_gene: TRBV29-1; CDR3nt: TGCAGCGTTGAGCGAGGGGAAGGATACAATGAGCAGTTCTTC; CDR3aa: CSVERGEGYNEQFF
j_gene: TRBJ2-5; abundance: .; d_gene: TRBD2; len: 15; v_gene: TRBV28; CDR3nt: TGTGCCAGCAGTTTTAGCGGGGGGGCCTGGGAGACCCAGTACTTC; CDR3aa: CASSFSGGAWETQYF
j_gene: TRBJ2-1; abundance: .; d_gene: TRBD1; len: 12; v_gene: TRBV27; CDR3nt: TGTGCCAGCAGTTCGGGACAGATAAGAAAGTTCTTC; CDR3aa: CASSSGQIRKFF
j_gene: TRBJ1-4; abundance: .; d_gene: TRBD1; len: 14; v_gene: TRBV18; CDR3nt: TGTGCCAGCTCACCACCGGACGGGACAGGGAGGCTGTTTTTT; CDR3aa: CASSPPDGTGRLFF
j_gene: TRBJ1-6; abundance: .; d_gene: TRBD1; len: 16; v_gene: TRBV15; CDR3nt: TGTGCCACCAGCAGACTTATCGACAGGGGGAATTCACCCCTCCACTTT; CDR3aa: CATSRLIDRGNSPLHF
j_gene: TRBJ2-3; abundance: .; d_gene: TRBD2; len: 18; v_gene: TRBV9; CDR3nt: TGTGCCAGCAGCGATTCCAGCGGGGGCAGACCTAGCACAGATACGCAGTATTTT; CDR3aa: CASSDSSGGRPSTDTQYF
j_gene: TRBJ2-3; abundance: .; d_gene: .; len: 14; v_gene: TRBV28; CDR3nt: TGTGCCAGCAGGGAACTAGGGCTGGGGGATACGCAGTATTTT; CDR3aa: CASRELGLGDTQYF
j_gene: TRBJ2-7; abundance: .; d_gene: TRBD1; len: 15; v_gene: TRBV18; CDR3nt: TGTGCCAGCTCACCACCCGGGACAGTGGCCTACGAGCAGTACTTC; CDR3aa: CASSPPGTVAYEQYF
j_gene: TRBJ1-4; abundance: .; d_gene: TRBD1; len: 15; v_gene: TRBV7-9; CDR3nt: TGTGCCAGCAGCGTAGGACAGGGGGCGAGGGAAAAACTGTTTTTT; CDR3aa: CASSVGQGAREKLFF
j_gene: TRBJ1-2; abundance: .; d_gene: TRBD1; len: 15; v_gene: TRBV7-9; CDR3nt: TGTGCCAGCAGCGGCACAGGGGGCGCAGGGAATGGCTACACCTTC; CDR3aa: CASSGTGGAGNGYTF
j_gene: TRBJ1-1; abundance: .; d_gene: .; len: 14; v_gene: TRBV29-1; CDR3nt: TGCAGCGTTGAGGCGAGGGGAAAGAACACTGAAGCTTTCTTT; CDR3aa: CSVEARGKNTEAFF